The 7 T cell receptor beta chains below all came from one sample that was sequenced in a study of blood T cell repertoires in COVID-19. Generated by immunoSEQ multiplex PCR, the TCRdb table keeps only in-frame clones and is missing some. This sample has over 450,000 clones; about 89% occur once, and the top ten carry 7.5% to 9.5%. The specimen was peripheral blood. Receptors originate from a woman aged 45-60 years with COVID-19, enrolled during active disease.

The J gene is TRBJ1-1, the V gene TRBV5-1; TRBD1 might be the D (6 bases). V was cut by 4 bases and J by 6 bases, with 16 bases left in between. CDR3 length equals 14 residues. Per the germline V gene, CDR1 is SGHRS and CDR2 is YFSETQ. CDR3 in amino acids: CASSPYRVGPEAFF. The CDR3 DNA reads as TGCGCCAGCAGCCCTTACAGGGTTGGCCCTGAAGCTTTCTTT. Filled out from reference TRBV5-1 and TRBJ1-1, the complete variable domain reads KAGVTQTPRYLIKTRGQQVTLSCSPISGHRSVSWYQQTPGQGLQFLFEYFSETQRNKGNFPGRFSGRQFSNSRSEMNVSTLELGDSALYLCASSPYRVGPEAFFGQGTRLTVV.

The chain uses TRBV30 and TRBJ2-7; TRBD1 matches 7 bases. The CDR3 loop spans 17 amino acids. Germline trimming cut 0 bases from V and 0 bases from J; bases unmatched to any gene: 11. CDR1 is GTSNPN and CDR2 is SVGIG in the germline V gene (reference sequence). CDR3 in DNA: TGTGCCTGGAGTGTGTGGGACAGCTCCCCGAGCTCCTACGAGCAGTACTTC. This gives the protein CAWSVWDSSPSSYEQYF.

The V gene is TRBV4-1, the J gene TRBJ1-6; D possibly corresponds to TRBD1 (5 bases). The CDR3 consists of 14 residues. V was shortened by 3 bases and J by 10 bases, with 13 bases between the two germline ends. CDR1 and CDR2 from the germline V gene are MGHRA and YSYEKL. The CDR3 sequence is CASSQGGSRSPLHF. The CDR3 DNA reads TGCGCCAGCAGCCAGGGGGGGTCAAGGTCACCCCTCCACTTT.

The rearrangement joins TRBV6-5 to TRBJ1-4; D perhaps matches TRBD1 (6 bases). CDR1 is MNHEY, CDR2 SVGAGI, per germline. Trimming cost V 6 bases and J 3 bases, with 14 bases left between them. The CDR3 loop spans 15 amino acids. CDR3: CASRPQGGANEKLFF. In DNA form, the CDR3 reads TGTGCCAGCAGACCTCAAGGGGGGGCTAATGAAAAACTGTTTTTT.

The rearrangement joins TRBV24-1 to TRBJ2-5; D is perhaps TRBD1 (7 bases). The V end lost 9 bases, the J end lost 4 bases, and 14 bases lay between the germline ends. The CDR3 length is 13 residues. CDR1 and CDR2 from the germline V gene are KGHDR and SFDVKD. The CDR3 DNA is TGTGCCACCCGGAGGGGGCCTGGAGAGACCCAGTACTTC. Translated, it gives CATRRGPGETQYF.

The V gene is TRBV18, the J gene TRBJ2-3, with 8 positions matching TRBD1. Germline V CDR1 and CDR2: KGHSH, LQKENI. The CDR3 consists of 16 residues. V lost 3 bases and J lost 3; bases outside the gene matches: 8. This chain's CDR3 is CASSPSPQGATDTQYF. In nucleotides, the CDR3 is TGTGCCAGCTCACCGTCACCCCAGGGGGCGACAGATACGCAGTATTTT.

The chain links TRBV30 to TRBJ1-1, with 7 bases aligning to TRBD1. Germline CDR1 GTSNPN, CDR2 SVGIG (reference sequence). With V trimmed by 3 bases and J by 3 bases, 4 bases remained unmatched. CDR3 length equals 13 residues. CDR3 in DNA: TGTGCCTGGAGCCGGGACAGAGACACTGAAGCTTTCTTT. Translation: CAWSRDRDTEAFF.